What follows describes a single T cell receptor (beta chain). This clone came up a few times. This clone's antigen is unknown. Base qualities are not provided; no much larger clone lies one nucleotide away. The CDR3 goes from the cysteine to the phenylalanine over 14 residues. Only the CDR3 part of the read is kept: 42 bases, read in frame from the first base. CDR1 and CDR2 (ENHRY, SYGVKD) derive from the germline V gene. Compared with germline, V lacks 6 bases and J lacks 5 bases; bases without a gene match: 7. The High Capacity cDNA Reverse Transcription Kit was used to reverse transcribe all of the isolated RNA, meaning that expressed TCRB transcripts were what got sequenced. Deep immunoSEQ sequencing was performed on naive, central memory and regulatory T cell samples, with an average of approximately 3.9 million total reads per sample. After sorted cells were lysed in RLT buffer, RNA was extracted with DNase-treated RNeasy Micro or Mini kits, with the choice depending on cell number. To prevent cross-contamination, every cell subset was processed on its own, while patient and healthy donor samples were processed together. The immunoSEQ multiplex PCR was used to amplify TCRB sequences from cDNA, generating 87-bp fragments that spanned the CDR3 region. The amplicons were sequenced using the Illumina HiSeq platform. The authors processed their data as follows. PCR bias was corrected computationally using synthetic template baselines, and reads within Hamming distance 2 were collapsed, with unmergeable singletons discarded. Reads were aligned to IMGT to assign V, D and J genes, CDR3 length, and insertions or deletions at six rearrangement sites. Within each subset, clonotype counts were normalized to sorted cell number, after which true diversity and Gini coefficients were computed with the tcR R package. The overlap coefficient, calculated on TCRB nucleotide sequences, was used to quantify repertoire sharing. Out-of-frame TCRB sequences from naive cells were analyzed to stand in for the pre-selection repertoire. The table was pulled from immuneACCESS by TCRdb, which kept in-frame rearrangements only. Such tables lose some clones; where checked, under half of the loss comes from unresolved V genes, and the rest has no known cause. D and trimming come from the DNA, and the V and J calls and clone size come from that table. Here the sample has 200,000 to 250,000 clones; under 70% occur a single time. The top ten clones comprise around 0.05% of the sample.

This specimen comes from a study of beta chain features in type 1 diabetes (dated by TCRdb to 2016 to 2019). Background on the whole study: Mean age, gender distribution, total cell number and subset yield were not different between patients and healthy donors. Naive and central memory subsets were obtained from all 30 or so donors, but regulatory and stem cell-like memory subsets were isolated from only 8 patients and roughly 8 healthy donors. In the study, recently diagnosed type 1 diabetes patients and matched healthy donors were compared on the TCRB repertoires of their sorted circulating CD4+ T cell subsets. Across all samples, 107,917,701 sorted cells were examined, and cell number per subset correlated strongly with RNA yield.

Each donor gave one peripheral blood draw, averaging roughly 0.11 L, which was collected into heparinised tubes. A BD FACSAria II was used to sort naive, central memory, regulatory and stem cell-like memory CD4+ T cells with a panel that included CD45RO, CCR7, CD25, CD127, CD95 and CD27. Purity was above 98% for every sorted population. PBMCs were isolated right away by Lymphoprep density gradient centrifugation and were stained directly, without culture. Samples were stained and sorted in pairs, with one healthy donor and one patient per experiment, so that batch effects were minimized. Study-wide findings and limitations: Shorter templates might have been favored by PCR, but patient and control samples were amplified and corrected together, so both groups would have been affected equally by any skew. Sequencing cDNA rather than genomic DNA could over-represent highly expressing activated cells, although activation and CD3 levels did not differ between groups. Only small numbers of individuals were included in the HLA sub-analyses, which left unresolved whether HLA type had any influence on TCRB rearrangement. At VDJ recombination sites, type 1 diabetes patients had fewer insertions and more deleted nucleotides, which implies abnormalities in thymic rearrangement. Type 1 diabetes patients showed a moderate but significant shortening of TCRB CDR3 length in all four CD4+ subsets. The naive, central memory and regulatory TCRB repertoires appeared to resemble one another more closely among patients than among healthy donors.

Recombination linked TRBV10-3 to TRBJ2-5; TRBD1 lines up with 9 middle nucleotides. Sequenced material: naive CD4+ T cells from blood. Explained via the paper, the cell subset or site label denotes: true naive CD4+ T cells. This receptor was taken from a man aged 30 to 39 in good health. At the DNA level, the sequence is TGTGCCATCAGCTCACAGGGGGCGCGGGAGACCCAGTACTTC. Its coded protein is CAISSQGARETQYF.